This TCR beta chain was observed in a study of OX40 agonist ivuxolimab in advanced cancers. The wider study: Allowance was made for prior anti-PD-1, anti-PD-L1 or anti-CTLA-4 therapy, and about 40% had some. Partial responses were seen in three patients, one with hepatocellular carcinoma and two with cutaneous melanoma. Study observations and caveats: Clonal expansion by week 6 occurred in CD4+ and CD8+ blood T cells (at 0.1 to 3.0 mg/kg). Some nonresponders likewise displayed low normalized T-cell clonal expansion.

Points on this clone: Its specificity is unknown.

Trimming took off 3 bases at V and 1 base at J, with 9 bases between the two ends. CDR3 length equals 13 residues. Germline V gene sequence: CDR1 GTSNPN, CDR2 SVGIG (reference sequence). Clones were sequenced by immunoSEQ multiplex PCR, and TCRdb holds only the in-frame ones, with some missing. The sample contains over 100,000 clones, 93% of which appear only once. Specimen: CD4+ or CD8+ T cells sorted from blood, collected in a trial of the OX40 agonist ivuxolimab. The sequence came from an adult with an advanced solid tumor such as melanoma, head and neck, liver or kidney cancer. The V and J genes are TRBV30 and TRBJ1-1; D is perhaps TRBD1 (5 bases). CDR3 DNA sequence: TGTGCCTGGAGAGAGACAGAGAACACTGAAGCTTTCTTT. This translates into CAWRETENTEAFF.